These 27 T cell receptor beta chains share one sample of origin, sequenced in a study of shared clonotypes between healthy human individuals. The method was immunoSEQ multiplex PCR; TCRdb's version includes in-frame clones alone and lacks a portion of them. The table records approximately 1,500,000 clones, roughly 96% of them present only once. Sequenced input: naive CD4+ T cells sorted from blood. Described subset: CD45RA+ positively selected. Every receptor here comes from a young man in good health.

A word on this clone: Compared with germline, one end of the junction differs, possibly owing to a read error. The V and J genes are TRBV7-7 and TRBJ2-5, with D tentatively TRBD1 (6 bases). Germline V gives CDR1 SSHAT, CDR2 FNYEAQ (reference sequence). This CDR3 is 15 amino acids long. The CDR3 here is CASSRDTPGAETQYF. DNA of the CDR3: TGTGCTAGCAGCCGGGACACCCCCGGGGCAGAGACCCAGTACTTC.

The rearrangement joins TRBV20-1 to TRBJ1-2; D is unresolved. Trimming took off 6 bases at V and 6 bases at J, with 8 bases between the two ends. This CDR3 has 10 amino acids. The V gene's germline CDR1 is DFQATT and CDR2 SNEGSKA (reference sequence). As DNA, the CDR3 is TGCAGTGCAGGGAAGCATGGCTACACCTTC. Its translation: CSAGKHGYTF.

CDR3 DNA sequence: TGTGCCAGTAGTATTGAGGCTAGCGGGAGTAATGAGCAGTTCTTC. It translates to CASSIEASGSNEQFF. This sequence joins TRBV19 and TRBJ2-1, with TRBD2 identical over 10 bases. This CDR3 is 15 amino acids long. V trimming: 3 bases; J trimming: 7 bases; junction bases outside the gene matches: 6. Germline loops: CDR1 LNHDA, CDR2 SQIVND (reference sequence).

CDR3 residues: CASSWDSGYEETQYF. CDR3 DNA: TGTGCCAGCAGCTGGGACAGTGGCTATGAAGAGACCCAGTACTTC. The chain joins TRBV5-4 to TRBJ2-5; 7 positions match TRBD1. The CDR3 has 15 residues. Germline CDR1 and CDR2: SGHNT and YYREEE (reference sequence). J was trimmed by 3 bases and V by 3 bases; bases with no gene match: 8. The full variable domain, with the rest looked up from reference TRBV5-4 and TRBJ2-5, is ETGVTQSPTHLIKTRGQQVTLRCSSQSGHNTVSWYQQALGQGPQFIFQYYREEENGRGNFPPRFSGLQFPNYSSELNVNALELDDSALYLCASSWDSGYEETQYFGPGTRLLVL.

The CDR3, as DNA: TGCGCCAGCAGCTTGACGTCCGATACTGAAGCTTTCTTT. Encoded protein: CASSLTSDTEAFF. The V call is TRBV5-1, the J call TRBJ1-1, with unresolved D. V dropped 1 base and J dropped 5 bases, with 9 bases sitting between them. The CDR3 loop spans 13 amino acids. Germline V CDR1 and CDR2: SGHRS, YFSETQ.

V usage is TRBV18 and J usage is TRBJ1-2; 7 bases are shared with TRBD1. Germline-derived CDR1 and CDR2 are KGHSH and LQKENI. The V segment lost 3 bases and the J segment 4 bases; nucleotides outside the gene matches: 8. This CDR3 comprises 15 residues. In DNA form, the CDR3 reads TGTGCCAGCTCACCTCAGACAGGGCTCCGCTATGGCTACACCTTC. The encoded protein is CASSPQTGLRYGYTF. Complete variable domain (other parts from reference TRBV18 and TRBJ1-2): NAGVMQNPRHLVRRRGQEARLRCSPMKGHSHVYWYRQLPEEGLKFMVYLQKENIIDESGMPKERFSAEFPKEGPSILRIQQVVRGDSAAYFCASSPQTGLRYGYTFGSGTRLTVV.

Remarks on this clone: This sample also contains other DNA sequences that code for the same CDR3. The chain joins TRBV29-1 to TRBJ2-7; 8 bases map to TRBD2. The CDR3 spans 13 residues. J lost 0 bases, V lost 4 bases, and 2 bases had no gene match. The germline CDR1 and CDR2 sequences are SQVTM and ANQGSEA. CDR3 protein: CSVGSGSSYEQYF. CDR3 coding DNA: TGCAGCGTTGGGAGCGGGAGCTCCTACGAGCAGTACTTC.

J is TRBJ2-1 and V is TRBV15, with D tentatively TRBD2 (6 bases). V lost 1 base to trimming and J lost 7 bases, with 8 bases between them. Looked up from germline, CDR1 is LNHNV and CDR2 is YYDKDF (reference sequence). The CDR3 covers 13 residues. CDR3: CATSRVGGNEQFF. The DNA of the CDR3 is TGTGCCACCAGCAGAGTTGGGGGGAATGAGCAGTTCTTC.

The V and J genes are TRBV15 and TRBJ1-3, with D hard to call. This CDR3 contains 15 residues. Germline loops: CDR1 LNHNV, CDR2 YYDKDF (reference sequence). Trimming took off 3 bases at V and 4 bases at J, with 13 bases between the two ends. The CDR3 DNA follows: TGTGCCACCAGCAGGGTCGATACGTTGGGAAACACCATATATTTT. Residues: CATSRVDTLGNTIYF.

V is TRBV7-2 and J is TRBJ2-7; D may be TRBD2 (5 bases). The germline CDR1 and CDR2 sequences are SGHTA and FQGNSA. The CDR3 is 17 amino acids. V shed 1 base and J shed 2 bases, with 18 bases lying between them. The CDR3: CASSLDRWRNGTYEQYF. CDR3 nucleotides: TGTGCCAGCAGCTTAGACCGGTGGCGGAACGGGACCTACGAGCAGTACTTC. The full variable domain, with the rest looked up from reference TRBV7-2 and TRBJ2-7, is GAGVSQSPSNKVTEKGKDVELRCDPISGHTALYWYRQSLGQGLEFLIYFQGNSAPDKSGLPSDRFSAERTGGSVSTLTIQRTQQEDSAVYLCASSLDRWRNGTYEQYFGPGTRLTVT.

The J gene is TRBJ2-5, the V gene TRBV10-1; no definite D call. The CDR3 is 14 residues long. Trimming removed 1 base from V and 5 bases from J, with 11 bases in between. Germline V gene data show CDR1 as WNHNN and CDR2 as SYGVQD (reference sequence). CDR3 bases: TGCGCCAGCAGTGAGTTCTGGACCCGGGAGACCCAGTACTTC. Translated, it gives CASSEFWTRETQYF.

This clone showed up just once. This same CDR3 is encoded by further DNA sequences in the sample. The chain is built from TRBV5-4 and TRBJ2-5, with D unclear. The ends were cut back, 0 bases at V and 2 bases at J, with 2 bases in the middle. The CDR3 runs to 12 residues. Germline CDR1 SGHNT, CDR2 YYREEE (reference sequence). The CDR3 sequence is CASSLGQETQYF. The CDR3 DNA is TGTGCCAGCAGCTTGGGGCAAGAGACCCAGTACTTC.

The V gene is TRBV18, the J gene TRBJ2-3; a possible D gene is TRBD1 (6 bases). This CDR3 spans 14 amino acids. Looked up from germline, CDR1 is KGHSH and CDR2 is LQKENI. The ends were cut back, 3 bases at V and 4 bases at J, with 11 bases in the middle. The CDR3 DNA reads TGTGCCAGCTCACCTATCACAGGGTCAGATACGCAGTATTTT. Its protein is CASSPITGSDTQYF.

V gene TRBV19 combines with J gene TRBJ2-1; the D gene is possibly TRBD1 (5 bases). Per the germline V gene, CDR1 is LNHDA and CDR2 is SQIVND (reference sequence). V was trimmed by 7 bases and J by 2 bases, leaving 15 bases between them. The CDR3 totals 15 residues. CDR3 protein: CASTLDRTPYNEQFF. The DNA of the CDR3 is TGTGCCAGTACTCTGGATCGGACACCCTACAATGAGCAGTTCTTC.

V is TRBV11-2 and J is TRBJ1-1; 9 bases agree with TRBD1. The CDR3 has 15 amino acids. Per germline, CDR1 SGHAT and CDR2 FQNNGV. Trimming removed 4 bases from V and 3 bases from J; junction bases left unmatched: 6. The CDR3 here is CASSWDRETDTEAFF. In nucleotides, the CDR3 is TGTGCCAGCAGCTGGGACAGGGAAACGGACACTGAAGCTTTCTTT.

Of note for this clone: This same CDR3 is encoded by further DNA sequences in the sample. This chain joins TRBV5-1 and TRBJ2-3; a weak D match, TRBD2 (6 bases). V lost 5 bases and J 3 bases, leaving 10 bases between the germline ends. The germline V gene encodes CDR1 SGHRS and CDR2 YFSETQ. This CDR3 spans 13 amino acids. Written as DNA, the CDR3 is TGCGCCAGCAGTTCCGGGAGTACAGATACGCAGTATTTT. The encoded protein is CASSSGSTDTQYF.

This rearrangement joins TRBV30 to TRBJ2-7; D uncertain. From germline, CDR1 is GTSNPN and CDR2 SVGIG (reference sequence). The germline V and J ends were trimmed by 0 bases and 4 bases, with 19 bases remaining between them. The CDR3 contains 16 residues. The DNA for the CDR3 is TGTGCCTGGAGTGTACCCCATCGGCCGTGGCGGTACGAGCAGTACTTC. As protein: CAWSVPHRPWRYEQYF.

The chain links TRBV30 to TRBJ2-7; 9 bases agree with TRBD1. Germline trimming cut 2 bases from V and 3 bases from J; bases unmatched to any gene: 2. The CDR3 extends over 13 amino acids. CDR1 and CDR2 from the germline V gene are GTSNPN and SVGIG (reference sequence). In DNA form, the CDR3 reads TGTGCCTGGAGTCGGACAGGGGTCTACGAGCAGTACTTC. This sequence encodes CAWSRTGVYEQYF.

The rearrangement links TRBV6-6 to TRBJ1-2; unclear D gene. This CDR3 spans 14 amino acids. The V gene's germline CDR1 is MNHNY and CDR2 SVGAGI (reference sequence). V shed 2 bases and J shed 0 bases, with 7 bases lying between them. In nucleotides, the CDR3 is TGTGCCAGCAGTTACCGAGACTCTAACTATGGCTACACCTTC. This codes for CASSYRDSNYGYTF.

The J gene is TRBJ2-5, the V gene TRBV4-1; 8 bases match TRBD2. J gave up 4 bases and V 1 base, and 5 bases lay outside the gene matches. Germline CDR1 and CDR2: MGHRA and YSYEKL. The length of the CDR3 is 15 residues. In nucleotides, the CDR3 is TGCGCCAGCAGCCAAGGGAGACTAGCGCCAGAGACCCAGTACTTC. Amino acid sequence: CASSQGRLAPETQYF.

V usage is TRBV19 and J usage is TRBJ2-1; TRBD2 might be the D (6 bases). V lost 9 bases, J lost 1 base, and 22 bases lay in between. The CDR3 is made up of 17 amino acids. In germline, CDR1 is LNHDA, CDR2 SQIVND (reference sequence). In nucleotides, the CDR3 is TGTGCCAGCAGTTCATCCACCACTAGCAGATCCTACAATGAGCAGTTCTTC. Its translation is CASSSSTTSRSYNEQFF.

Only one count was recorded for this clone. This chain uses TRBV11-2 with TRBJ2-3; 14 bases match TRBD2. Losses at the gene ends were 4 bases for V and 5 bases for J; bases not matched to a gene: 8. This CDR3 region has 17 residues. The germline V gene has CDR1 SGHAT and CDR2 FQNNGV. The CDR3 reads CASSSRRTSGRRDTQYF. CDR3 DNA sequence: TGTGCCAGCAGCTCCCGAAGGACTAGCGGGAGGAGAGATACGCAGTATTTT.

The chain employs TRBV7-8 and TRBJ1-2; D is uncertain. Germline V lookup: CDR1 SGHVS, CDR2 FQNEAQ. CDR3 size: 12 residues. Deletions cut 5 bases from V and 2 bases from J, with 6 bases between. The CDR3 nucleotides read TGTGCCAGCAGCCTGAAGAACTATGGCTACACCTTC. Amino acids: CASSLKNYGYTF.

The CDR3 DNA sequence: TGTGCCAGCAGCGTAAAGGGGGCCGGAGAGACCCAGTACTTC. Translation: CASSVKGAGETQYF. The chain employs TRBV9 and TRBJ2-5; 7 nucleotides line up with TRBD1. This CDR3 region has 14 residues. Unmatched junction bases numbered 4, after V lost 1 base and J lost 4 bases. The germline V gene has CDR1 SGDLS and CDR2 YYNGEE.

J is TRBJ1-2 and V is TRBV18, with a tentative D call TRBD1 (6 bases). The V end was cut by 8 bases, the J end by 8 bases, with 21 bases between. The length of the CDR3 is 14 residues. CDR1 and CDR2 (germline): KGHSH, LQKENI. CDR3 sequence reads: CASQPTGSLSGYTF. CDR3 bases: TGTGCCAGCCAACCGACAGGTTCCCTGTCAGGCTACACCTTC.

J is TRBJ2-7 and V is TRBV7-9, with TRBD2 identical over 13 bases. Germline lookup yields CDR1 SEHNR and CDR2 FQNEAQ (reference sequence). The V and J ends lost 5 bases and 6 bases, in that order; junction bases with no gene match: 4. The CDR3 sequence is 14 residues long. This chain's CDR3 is CASSQLAGGLEQYF. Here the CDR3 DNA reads TGTGCCAGCAGCCAACTAGCGGGAGGGCTCGAGCAGTACTTC.

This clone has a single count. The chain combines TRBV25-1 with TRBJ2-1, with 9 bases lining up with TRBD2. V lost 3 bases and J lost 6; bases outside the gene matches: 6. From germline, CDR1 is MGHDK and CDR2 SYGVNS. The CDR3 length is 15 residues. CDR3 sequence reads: CASSEALAGFNEQFF. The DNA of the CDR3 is TGTGCCAGCAGTGAGGCCCTAGCGGGATTCAATGAGCAGTTCTTC.